This entry lists 16 T cell receptor beta chains sequenced from one sample in a study of cytomegalovirus exposure and HLA in healthy donors (dated 2017 in TCRdb). Library prep was done by the immunoSEQ multiplex PCR assay. For the multiplex PCR, a mixture combining 60 forward primers for TCR Vbeta segments and 13 reverse primers for TCR Jbeta segments was used. Entries here come from immuneACCESS through TCRdb and include only in-frame sequences with V and J called. Some clones fail to appear in such tables; in the studies checked, an unresolved V gene covers under half of the shortfall, and the cause of the remainder is unknown. The sample records about 130,000 clones, roughly four fifths of which are singletons. The ten largest clonotypes hold over 4.5% of the sample. Sequencing used PBMCs. The receptors derive from a woman in her 40s in good health and CMV-seropositive.

V usage is TRBV2 and J usage is TRBJ2-1; 8 bases map to TRBD2. The germline V gene encodes CDR1 SNHLY and CDR2 FYNNEI. This CDR3 has 16 residues. Trimming took 1 base from V and 4 from J; bases not matched to a gene: 6. The CDR3 nucleotides are TGTGCCAGCAGTGAAGATATAGCGGGGACGTACAATGAGCAGTTCTTC. It specifies CASSEDIAGTYNEQFF.

The CDR3 is CASSLLTSGLQETQYF. DNA of the CDR3: TGTGCCAGCAGTTTGCTAACTAGCGGCCTCCAAGAGACCCAGTACTTC. J is TRBJ2-5 and V is TRBV28, with 8 positions matching TRBD2. This CDR3 spans 16 amino acids. Per the germline V gene, CDR1 is MDHEN and CDR2 is SYDVKM. Trimming removed 3 bases from V and 1 base from J; junction bases left unmatched: 7.

The rearrangement joins TRBV19 to TRBJ2-2, with D tentatively TRBD2 (6 bases). There are 14 residues in the CDR3. CDR1 is LNHDA, CDR2 SQIVND, per germline (reference sequence). Trimming removed 8 bases at V and 1 base at J, with 11 bases between. CDR3 sequence: CASDGGVNTGELFF. The CDR3 DNA is TGTGCCAGTGATGGAGGGGTGAACACCGGGGAGCTGTTTTTT.

This sequence joins TRBV5-5 and TRBJ2-2; TRBD1 agrees at 10 bases. Per the germline V gene, CDR1 is SGHKS and CDR2 is YYEKEE (reference sequence). The J segment lost 5 bases and the V segment lost 2 bases, leaving 3 bases of the junction unmatched. The CDR3 runs 15 residues. CDR3 loop: CASSFGTGVTGELFF. In DNA, the CDR3 is TGTGCCAGCAGCTTTGGGACAGGGGTGACCGGGGAGCTGTTTTTT.

The chain combines TRBV6-5 with TRBJ1-5; 8 bases agree with TRBD1. The V segment lost 0 bases and the J segment 4 bases; nucleotides outside the gene matches: 5. Germline CDR1 reads MNHEY; CDR2 reads SVGAGI. This CDR3 spans 16 amino acids. The CDR3 sequence is CASSYSGTGGNQPQHF. The CDR3 DNA is TGTGCCAGCAGTTACTCCGGGACAGGTGGGAATCAGCCCCAGCATTTT.

The CDR3 here is CAISESSGATDTQYF. The CDR3 nucleotides are TGTGCCATCAGTGAGTCCTCAGGGGCCACAGATACGCAGTATTTT. The rearrangement uses TRBV10-3 and TRBJ2-3; a weak D match, TRBD1 (6 bases). This CDR3 region has 15 residues. Germline CDR1 reads ENHRY; CDR2 reads SYGVKD. Trimming stripped 0 bases from V and 2 bases from J, with 9 bases between.

V and J are TRBV9 and TRBJ2-1; 7 nucleotides agree with TRBD2. The CDR3 runs to 16 residues. V gave up 4 bases and J gave up 3 bases; unmatched junction bases: 10. Germline values: CDR1 SGDLS, CDR2 YYNGEE. This CDR3 reads CASSTPLRGSYNEQFF. The CDR3 region has the DNA TGTGCCAGCAGCACCCCCCTGCGGGGGAGCTACAATGAGCAGTTCTTC.

The chain recombines TRBV2 with TRBJ2-1; D is possibly TRBD1 (6 bases). Trimming pared 4 bases from V and 4 bases from J, leaving 14 bases between. CDR3 length equals 15 residues. Germline V gene lookup returns CDR1 SNHLY and CDR2 FYNNEI. CDR3 in DNA: TGTGCCAGCAGTGCCGAGCAGGGGCTATACAATGAGCAGTTCTTC. Protein sequence: CASSAEQGLYNEQFF.

The gene calls are TRBV7-2 and TRBJ2-7; 15 bases line up with TRBD2. This CDR3 has 14 residues. Germline loops: CDR1 SGHTA, CDR2 FQGNSA. The V and J ends lost 5 bases and 9 bases, in that order; junction bases with no gene match: 5. The CDR3 protein is CASSPGTSGRMQYF. The CDR3 DNA is TGTGCCAGCAGCCCTGGGACTAGCGGGAGGATGCAGTACTTC.

The chain recombines TRBV21-1 with TRBJ1-5. TRBV21-1 is marked as a pseudogene. This CDR3 is built from 15 residues. CDR3 residues: CASSKRRERDQPQHF. CDR3 coding DNA: TGTGCCAGCAGCAAGAGAAGGGAGAGGGATCAGCCCCAGCATTTT.

The J gene is TRBJ2-7, the V gene TRBV19; D is possibly TRBD1 (5 bases). Germline V CDR1 and CDR2: LNHDA, SQIVND (reference sequence). The germline V and J ends were trimmed by 7 bases and 7 bases, with 17 bases remaining between them. The CDR3 loop spans 13 amino acids. The CDR3 DNA reads as TGTGCCAGTATGATTCCGGCAGGGAAGGAGCAGTACTTC. Its translation is CASMIPAGKEQYF.

The J gene is TRBJ2-3, the V gene TRBV29-1, with 8 positions matching TRBD1. Per the germline V gene, CDR1 is SQVTM and CDR2 is ANQGSEA. The CDR3 is 16 amino acids. Trimming cost V 4 bases and J 2 bases; bases outside gene matches: 11. The CDR3, as DNA: TGCAGCGTTGCGGGACAGGCCACACTCCCCACAGATACGCAGTATTTT. Translating it yields CSVAGQATLPTDTQYF.

The chain is built from TRBV19 and TRBJ2-7, with TRBD2 matching 14 bases. Germline V gene lookup returns CDR1 LNHDA and CDR2 SQIVND (reference sequence). The length of the CDR3 is 17 residues. V trimming: 4 bases; J trimming: 5 bases; junction bases outside the gene matches: 10. Written as DNA, the CDR3 is TGTGCCAGTAGTAATCAAGGTGGGACTAGCGGGAGTAACGAGCAGTACTTC. This translates into CASSNQGGTSGSNEQYF.

V gene TRBV6-5 combines with J gene TRBJ2-6; 7 nucleotides align to TRBD1. Trimming took 2 bases from V and 3 from J; bases not matched to a gene: 1. Germline assignment: CDR1 MNHEY and CDR2 SVGAGI. CDR3 size: 15 residues. CDR3 coding DNA: TGTGCCAGCAGTTACCAGGGGGATGGGGCCAACGTCCTGACTTTC. Its protein is CASSYQGDGANVLTF.

The chain links TRBV5-1 to TRBJ1-3, with 7 bases identical to TRBD1. CDR3 length: 15 residues. With 3 bases clipped from V and 4 bases from J, the junction kept 7 bases outside the gene matches. Germline CDR1 SGHRS, CDR2 YFSETQ. The CDR3 sequence is CASSYGQEMGNTIYF. The CDR3 region has the DNA TGCGCCAGCAGCTACGGACAGGAGATGGGAAACACCATATATTTT.

This rearrangement joins TRBV7-9 to TRBJ1-3, with TRBD1 as a possible D gene (5 bases). The CDR3 loop spans 16 amino acids. The germline V gene has CDR1 SEHNR and CDR2 FQNEAQ (reference sequence). The V end lost 5 bases, the J end lost 0 bases, and 14 bases lay between the germline ends. In DNA form, the CDR3 reads TGTGCCAGCAGCCTTCAGGGTTTCTCCTCTGGAAACACCATATATTTT. Its protein is CASSLQGFSSGNTIYF.